The clone carrying this TCR beta chain was picked up one time. The antigen remains unidentified. Method: immunoSEQ multiplex PCR; TCRdb's copy keeps in-frame clones and lacks some. The data contain about 76,000 clones, just over 90% of them singletons. Sequencing was limited to surgery cases with top T cell transcript signatures in brain tissue. Pre-surgery treatment included at least one anti-epileptic drug. The CDR3 sequence is 13 residues long. The trim removed 4 bases at V and 6 bases at J, leaving 8 bases unmatched. Germline values: CDR1 SQVTM, CDR2 ANQGSEA. This record comes from a study of brain T cells in children with intractable seizures. Points from the study as a whole: Pre- and post-surgery blood differed in depth, so pre-surgery absences may be undersampling. HCMV serostatus was not known, and viral specificity came from CDR3 similarity only.

V gene TRBV29-1 combines with J gene TRBJ1-2, with 7 bases aligning to TRBD1. This specimen was peripheral blood, taken at surgery. This sequence was found in a boy in the first two years of life with tuberous sclerosis and intractable seizures. The CDR3 is CSVVTGEEDGYTF. The CDR3 DNA is TGCAGCGTTGTTACAGGGGAAGAGGATGGCTACACCTTC.